This TCR beta chain was recorded in a study of T cell repertoires in cytomegalovirus infection. General study results and limits: Carriage of CMV together with the relevant HLA was identifiable through cumulative public TCR beta family frequency.

This clonotype turned up a few times. The target antigen is unknown. TCRdb independently ran MiXCR on the reads; one entry per CDR3 protein. The sample lists roughly 180,000 distinct CDR3 sequences, about 18% seen once, with around 25% in the top ten. The V gene's germline CDR1 is SGHDN and CDR2 FVKESK. V was pared by 6 bases and J by 3 bases, with 11 bases between. CDR3 size: 13 residues. The clonotype was recovered from a human donor in good health (CMV status not recorded). Some clones in this sample may be carry-over from other donors' samples. Sample: CD8+ T cells from PBMCs. The rearrangement uses TRBV14 and TRBJ1-2; D is undetermined. The CDR3 loop reads CASSEFGDYGYTF. The DNA for the CDR3 is TGTGCCAGCAGTGAGTTCGGCGACTATGGCTACACCTTC.